This TCR beta chain comes out of a study of T cell repertoires in cytomegalovirus infection. Study as a whole: Shared public TCR beta signatures pointed to both CMV infection and a matching HLA type.

Findings of the study overall: Ex vivo responses were dominated by HLA-C-restricted CMV-specific TCR beta clonotypes. Carriers of CMV and the relevant HLA type were discriminated by public TCR beta frequency.

Germline loops: CDR1 SGHTA, CDR2 FQGNSA. There are 14 residues in the CDR3. Trimming shortened V by 5 bases and J by 0 bases, and 8 bases separated the two germline ends. MiXCR was run by TCRdb on the reads, yielding one entry per CDR3 protein. Of almost 300,000 distinct CDR3 sequences listed, roughly 9.3% are singletons. This clonotype has at least ten counts. Its specificity is unknown. The V gene is TRBV7-2, the J gene TRBJ1-5; no definite D call. Input material: PBMCs. This receptor was identified in a human donor in good health (CMV status not recorded). Some clones in this sample may be carry-over from other donors' samples. CDR3 sequence: CASSPDNSNQPQHF. The DNA for the CDR3 is TGTGCCAGCAGCCCAGACAATAGCAATCAGCCCCAGCATTTT.